The sequence of this TCR beta chain was determined in a study of cytomegalovirus exposure and HLA in healthy donors. Looking at the study overall: An analysis done earlier identified more than 90 million unique TCR beta sequences from approximately 200 million T cells. Genetic ancestry analysis placed over 75% of the approximately 400 donors that were genotyped in the Caucasian-associated cluster.

By share of the sample, this clone is medium-sized (0.01 to 0.1%). What it recognizes is unknown. Primers: 60 Vbeta forward and 13 Jbeta reverse. The repertoire was sequenced with immunoSEQ multiplex PCR; TCRdb's copy has only in-frame clones and lacks some. The table lists about 86,000 clones, approximately 70% of them singletons. Per germline, CDR1 SSHAT and CDR2 FNYEAQ (reference sequence). The CDR3 contains 13 residues. Trimming removed 3 bases at V and 6 bases at J, with 12 bases between. Findings of the study overall: Cytomegalovirus association was assigned to approximately 160 TCR beta chains.

This chain uses TRBV7-7 with TRBJ2-7, with a tentative D call TRBD1 (6 bases). The sequence came from a man in his sixties in good health and CMV-seronegative. The source material was PBMCs. CDR3 amino acids: CASSFGQSSEQYF. CDR3 sequence (DNA): TGTGCCAGCAGCTTTGGACAGTCGTCCGAGCAGTACTTC.